This T cell receptor beta chain was found in a study of graft-versus-host responses after intestinal transplantation. Overall study context: In this cohort, recipients had multivisceral, liver-intestinal, or isolated intestinal transplants. Every recipient underwent anti-thymocyte globulin induction, then tacrolimus and steroids for roughly three years.

The protocol was immunoSEQ multiplex PCR, while the TCRdb copy is restricted to in-frame clones and leaves out a portion. The sample shows roughly 110,000 clones, over 85% of them seen only once. As regards this clone: Its antigen remains unknown.

CDR3 length: 14 amino acids. V was clipped by 3 bases and J by 0 bases, with 6 bases between them. The V gene's germline CDR1 is MDHEN and CDR2 SYDVKM. Whole-study results and caveats: High graft-versus-host to host-versus-graft clonal ratios were found in allografts of patients who had graft-donor T cell macrochimerism. Early after transplant, HvG declines were associated with peak levels of circulating GvH clones.

The starting material was unstimulated CD4+ T cells sorted from spleen or lymph node cells, obtained before transplant. J is TRBJ1-3 and V is TRBV28; no definite D call. The sequence came from a human donor who was the organ donor for an intestinal transplant. The CDR3 nucleotides are TGTGCCAGCAGTTTTGGCAGCTCTGGAAACACCATATATTTT. As protein: CASSFGSSGNTIYF.